This entry lists 15 T cell receptor beta chains sequenced from one sample in a study of blood T cell repertoires in COVID-19. Assay used: immunoSEQ multiplex PCR; TCRdb lists only in-frame clones, some missing. This sample yields tens of thousands of clones, of which roughly 76% are seen a single time; around 5.3% belongs to the top ten. Sequenced material: peripheral blood. The receptors shown here come from a woman between 55 and 75 years old with acute or convalescent COVID-19.

The chain carries TRBV11-2 and TRBJ2-2; D possibly corresponds to TRBD1 (5 bases). The CDR3 is 15 amino acids. Germline loops: CDR1 SGHAT, CDR2 FQNNGV. Trimming took off 5 bases at V and 2 bases at J, with 12 bases between the two ends. In DNA form, the CDR3 reads TGTGCCAGCAGCCGGACAAGGATCAACACCGGGGAGCTGTTTTTT. Translating it yields CASSRTRINTGELFF.

The chain's CDR3 is CASSLDGTAENIQYF. As DNA, the CDR3 is TGTGCCAGCAGCTTAGACGGGACTGCGGAAAACATTCAGTACTTC. The chain carries TRBV7-9 and TRBJ2-4, with D perhaps TRBD2 (6 bases). CDR3 length: 15 residues. Germline loops: CDR1 SEHNR, CDR2 FQNEAQ (reference sequence). Trimming shortened V by 1 base and J by 5 bases, and 12 bases separated the two germline ends. Variable domain in full (rest from reference TRBV7-9 and TRBJ2-4): DTGVSQNPRHKITKRGQNVTFRCDPISEHNRLYWYRQTLGQGPEFLTYFQNEAQLEKSRLLSDRFSAERPKGSFSTLEIQRTEQGDSAMYLCASSLDGTAENIQYFGAGTRLSVL.

This chain joins TRBV4-2 and TRBJ2-3; 12 bases agree with TRBD2. The V gene end was trimmed by 3 bases and the J gene end by 0 bases; junction bases not matched to a gene: 4. The CDR3 contains 17 residues. Germline V gene sequence: CDR1 LGHNA, CDR2 YNFKEQ. The CDR3 DNA reads as TGTGCCAGCAGCCACCTCCTAGCGGGGGGGAGCACAGATACGCAGTATTTT. Encoded protein: CASSHLLAGGSTDTQYF.

V and J are TRBV24-1 and TRBJ2-7; 8 bases match TRBD1. The CDR3 extends over 15 amino acids. Germline-derived CDR1 and CDR2 are KGHDR and SFDVKD. J was trimmed by 7 bases and V by 1 base; bases with no gene match: 8. This chain's CDR3 is CATSDFSDRVGEQYF. CDR3 coding DNA: TGTGCCACCAGTGATTTTTCGGACAGGGTTGGGGAGCAGTACTTC.

V and J are TRBV7-2 and TRBJ1-5, with 10 bases lining up with TRBD1. Germline trimming cut 3 bases from V and 4 bases from J; bases unmatched to any gene: 3. The germline CDR1 and CDR2 sequences are SGHTA and FQGNSA. The CDR3 loop spans 15 amino acids. DNA of the CDR3: TGTGCCAGCAGCTTTGACAGGGGGCCAAATCAGCCCCAGCATTTT. It yields the protein CASSFDRGPNQPQHF.

This rearrangement joins TRBV5-1 to TRBJ1-1; TRBD1 agrees at 8 bases. CDR3 length: 15 amino acids. From germline, CDR1 is SGHRS and CDR2 YFSETQ. The V segment lost 0 bases and the J segment 6 bases; nucleotides outside the gene matches: 7. The CDR3 region is CASSLATGEAAEAFF. The CDR3 DNA follows: TGCGCCAGCAGCTTGGCGACAGGGGAAGCCGCTGAAGCTTTCTTT.

The genes are TRBV7-9 and TRBJ1-1; D not certain. CDR3 size: 13 residues. Germline assignment: CDR1 SEHNR and CDR2 FQNEAQ (reference sequence). The V and J ends lost 1 base and 6 bases respectively, with 9 bases between them. CDR3 loop: CASSLVYLAEAFF. The CDR3 coding sequence is TGTGCCAGCAGCTTAGTCTATCTGGCTGAAGCTTTCTTT.

CDR3 loop: CAERPQGLETQYF. CDR3 nucleotide sequence: TGTGCCGAACGCCCCCAGGGGCTTGAGACCCAGTACTTC. The chain joins TRBV7-9 to TRBJ2-5, with a possible D match to TRBD1 (6 bases). Germline-derived CDR1 and CDR2 are SEHNR and FQNEAQ (reference sequence). The CDR3 is made up of 13 amino acids. Trimming removed 11 bases from V and 5 bases from J, with 18 bases in between.

This clone was counted once. This chain uses TRBV18 with TRBJ2-2, with D uncertain. CDR3 length: 15 residues. V was shortened by 4 bases and J by 6 bases, with 15 bases between the two germline ends. Germline V gene data show CDR1 as KGHSH and CDR2 as LQKENI. The CDR3 bases are TGTGCCAGCTCACTCGACCAGGAAAGATCCGGGGAGCTGTTTTTT. Encoded protein: CASSLDQERSGELFF.

The chain uses TRBV19 and TRBJ1-1; D call uncertain. V lost 6 bases and J lost 4, with 18 bases in between. CDR1 is LNHDA, CDR2 SQIVND, per germline (reference sequence). CDR3 length: 15 residues. The CDR3 bases are TGTGCCAGTAGGGGCCCCGGCAGTCTTATCACTGAAGCTTTCTTT. Translation: CASRGPGSLITEAFF.

V gene TRBV29-1 combines with J gene TRBJ1-3; D is unclear. Trimming stripped 8 bases from V and 4 bases from J, with 9 bases between. The CDR3 sequence is 11 residues long. In germline, CDR1 is SQVTM, CDR2 ANQGSEA. CDR3: CSILTGNTIYF. CDR3 bases: TGCAGCATTTTGACAGGAAACACCATATATTTT.

In this sample, this clone turned up a few times. This chain connects TRBV30 to TRBJ1-2; a weak D match, TRBD1 (5 bases). The CDR3 is 11 amino acids. V dropped 7 bases and J dropped 12 bases, with 18 bases sitting between them. Germline lookup yields CDR1 GTSNPN and CDR2 SVGIG (reference sequence). CDR3 loop: CAFRATGVHTF. The CDR3 region has the DNA TGTGCCTTCCGGGCCACAGGTGTCCACACCTTC.

This chain links TRBV9 with TRBJ2-1; 13 positions match TRBD2. Germline trimming cut 3 bases from V and 6 bases from J; bases unmatched to any gene: 12. Germline V gene lookup returns CDR1 SGDLS and CDR2 YYNGEE. The CDR3 totals 18 residues. The DNA for the CDR3 is TGTGCCAGCAGCGAGGGCGTCGGACTAGCGGGAGTAGGCAATGAGCAGTTCTTC. Its protein product is CASSEGVGLAGVGNEQFF.

The chain is built from TRBV9 and TRBJ2-2, with TRBD2 identical over 7 bases. Germline loops: CDR1 SGDLS, CDR2 YYNGEE. The CDR3 has 18 amino acids. The junction had 11 bases not matched to a gene; V was cut back by 3 bases and J by 0 bases. The DNA of the CDR3 is TGTGCCAGCAGCGACTACTCGGCTAGCGGCGCGAACACCGGGGAGCTGTTTTTT. Protein sequence: CASSDYSASGANTGELFF.

The chain recombines TRBV3-1 (or the pseudogene TRBV3-2) with TRBJ2-3; 8 bases agree with TRBD1. The CDR3 runs 15 residues. Per germline, CDR1 LGHDT and CDR2 YNNKEL (reference sequence). Unmatched junction bases numbered 7, after V lost 4 bases and J lost 4 bases. CDR3 loop: CASSPWTGRADTQYF. The CDR3 DNA reads as TGTGCCAGCAGCCCCTGGACAGGGCGGGCAGATACGCAGTATTTT.